A single sample is the source of the 17 T cell receptor beta chains below, sequenced in a study of T cells in narcolepsy. Clones were read by immunoSEQ multiplex PCR, and TCRdb kept only the in-frame ones, dropping some. The sample gives some 30,000 clones, more than 70% of which show up once; about 0.88% is in the top ten. The sample comprised memory (CD45RA-) CD4+ T cells from blood. All receptors derive from a human donor in good health.

The chain uses TRBV5-1 and TRBJ1-3; D remains ambiguous. This CDR3 is 15 amino acids long. CDR1 is SGHRS, CDR2 YFSETQ, per germline. V gave up 0 bases and J gave up 0 bases, with 7 bases separating them. In DNA form, the CDR3 reads TGCGCCAGCAGCTTGGCCCTGGGCTCTGGAAACACCATATATTTT. This codes for CASSLALGSGNTIYF.

This chain joins TRBV18 and TRBJ1-2; D is unclear. Germline CDR1 and CDR2: KGHSH and LQKENI. Trimming cost V 3 bases and J 5 bases, with 10 bases left between them. The CDR3 is 13 amino acids. CDR3 nucleotides: TGTGCCAGCTCACCCTTGGGTGAGTATGGCTACACCTTC. This encodes CASSPLGEYGYTF.

In this sample, this clone turned up once. This sample also contains other DNA sequences that code for the same CDR3. This chain links TRBV6-1 with TRBJ2-1; possibly TRBD2 for D (5 bases). Germline lookup yields CDR1 MNHNS and CDR2 SASEGT. V lost 6 bases, J lost 4 bases, and 13 bases lay in between. There are 14 residues in the CDR3. CDR3 bases: TGTGCCAGCAGCTCAGACTACTCGTACAATGAGCAGTTCTTC. Its translation is CASSSDYSYNEQFF.

The chain links TRBV7-3 to TRBJ2-2, with TRBD2 identical over 10 bases. Germline loops: CDR1 SGHTA, CDR2 FQGTGA. With 4 bases clipped from V and 0 bases from J, the junction kept 8 bases outside the gene matches. The CDR3 extends over 18 amino acids. The CDR3 loop reads CASSYPSSGGSNTGELFF. CDR3 coding DNA: TGTGCCAGCAGCTACCCCTCTAGCGGGGGTTCGAACACCGGGGAGCTGTTTTTT.

The genes are TRBV29-1 and TRBJ1-1, with a possible D match to TRBD1 (6 bases). V lost 7 bases and J lost 4, with 16 bases in between. This CDR3 region has 13 residues. CDR1 and CDR2 from the germline V gene are SQVTM and ANQGSEA. CDR3 in DNA: TGCAGCGGGTCATCAGGGGAGGCCACTGAAGCTTTCTTT. Its protein product is CSGSSGEATEAFF.

The V and J genes are TRBV6-5 and TRBJ1-1; D is undetermined. V was cut by 8 bases and J by 2 bases, with 15 bases left in between. Germline CDR1 MNHEY, CDR2 SVGAGI. The CDR3 runs to 14 residues. The DNA for the CDR3 is TGTGCCAGCTACTCGGGCTCCTTTAACACTGAAGCTTTCTTT. It translates to CASYSGSFNTEAFF.

The chain has TRBV29-1 and TRBJ1-3, with D unclear. This CDR3 contains 12 residues. The V gene lost 5 bases and the J gene lost 0 bases, with 5 bases spanning the gap. Germline CDR1 reads SQVTM; CDR2 reads ANQGSEA. CDR3 bases: TGCAGCGTTCAGAGCTCTGGAAACACCATATATTTT. Translation: CSVQSSGNTIYF.

On this clone: At the DNA level, this CDR3 is encoded by other sequences in the same sample as well. The chain has TRBV18 and TRBJ2-1; the match to TRBD2 covers 7 bases. Per the germline V gene, CDR1 is KGHSH and CDR2 is LQKENI. J lost 4 bases, V lost 3 bases, and 6 bases had no gene match. There are 15 residues in the CDR3. CDR3 sequence (DNA): TGTGCCAGCTCACCCCGGCTAGCGGAGTACAATGAGCAGTTCTTC. Its protein is CASSPRLAEYNEQFF.

The rearrangement joins TRBV2 to TRBJ2-5, with TRBD2 matching 8 bases. Germline CDR1 is SNHLY and CDR2 is FYNNEI. The junction had 8 bases not matched to a gene; V was cut back by 3 bases and J by 5 bases. CDR3 size: 15 residues. CDR3 sequence reads: CASSDFGTSKETQYF. CDR3 DNA: TGTGCCAGCAGTGATTTTGGGACTAGTAAGGAGACCCAGTACTTC.

The rearrangement uses TRBV7-6 and TRBJ2-6; D is unclear. This CDR3 is built from 16 residues. Germline CDR1 SGHVS, CDR2 FNYEAQ. The germline V and J ends were trimmed by 1 base and 2 bases, with 9 bases remaining between them. CDR3 residues: CASSLDRVTGANVLTF. Written as DNA, the CDR3 is TGTGCCAGCAGCTTAGACCGGGTAACTGGGGCCAACGTCCTGACTTTC. Full variable domain (outside the CDR3, taken from reference TRBV7-6 and TRBJ2-6): GAGVSQSPRYKVTKRGQDVALRCDPISGHVSLYWYRQALGQGPEFLTYFNYEAQQDKSGLPNDRFSAERPEGSISTLTIQRTEQRDSAMYRCASSLDRVTGANVLTFGAGSRLTVL.

The chain combines TRBV5-1 with TRBJ1-5; TRBD1 aligns across 7 bases. V shed 1 base, J shed 6 bases, and the junction held 7 bases outside the gene matches. Germline loops: CDR1 SGHRS, CDR2 YFSETQ. The CDR3 is made up of 15 amino acids. The CDR3 spells CASSLSGGFGQPQHF. DNA of the CDR3: TGCGCCAGCAGCTTGTCAGGGGGGTTTGGTCAGCCCCAGCATTTT.

V is TRBV29-1 and J is TRBJ2-5; 7 bases agree with TRBD2. V lost 8 bases, J lost 6 bases, and 9 bases stayed unmatched. The CDR3 loop spans 12 amino acids. Germline V gene data show CDR1 as SQVTM and CDR2 as ANQGSEA. This chain's CDR3 is CSFRTSTKTQYF. The DNA for the CDR3 is TGCAGCTTTCGGACTAGTACGAAGACCCAGTACTTC.

The chain has TRBV19 and TRBJ2-5, with D perhaps matching TRBD1 (6 bases). The CDR3 consists of 14 residues. Trimming stripped 5 bases from V and 1 base from J, with 11 bases between. The germline CDR1 and CDR2 sequences are LNHDA and SQIVND (reference sequence). The CDR3 nucleotides read TGTGCCAGTAGTTTCCAGGGGATCCAAGAGACCCAGTACTTC. Translated: CASSFQGIQETQYF.

This chain links TRBV28 with TRBJ1-1, with no clear D. The ends were cut back, 8 bases at V and 8 bases at J, with 21 bases in the middle. The CDR3 loop spans 14 amino acids. CDR1 is MDHEN, CDR2 SYDVKM, per germline. The CDR3: CASGAEFSRREAFF. The CDR3 DNA follows: TGTGCCAGCGGTGCCGAATTCTCCCGGAGGGAAGCTTTCTTT. Based on the CDR3 plus reference TRBV28 and TRBJ1-1, the full variable domain is DVKVTQSSRYLVKRTGEKVFLECVQDMDHENMFWYRQDPGLGLRLIYFSYDVKMKEKGDIPEGYSVSREKKERFSLILESASTNQTSMYLCASGAEFSRREAFFGQGTRLTVV.

For this clone: An end of the junction does not agree with germline; a read error may underlie this. This sequence joins TRBV19 and TRBJ2-6, with unresolved D. Germline-derived CDR1 and CDR2 are LNHDA and SQIVND (reference sequence). The CDR3 length is 17 residues. The chain's CDR3 is CAGSIYPSSSGANVLTF. CDR3 DNA sequence: TGTGCCGGTAGTATTTATCCCAGCAGCTCTGGGGCCAACGTCCTGACTTTC.

The chain combines TRBV9 with TRBJ1-2, with TRBD1 as a possible D gene (5 bases). V gave up 0 bases and J gave up 4 bases, with 10 bases separating them. The CDR3 totals 14 residues. Germline V gene sequence: CDR1 SGDLS, CDR2 YYNGEE. CDR3 DNA: TGTGCCAGCAGCGTAGCGGGGGGGAGCTATGGCTACACCTTC. It yields the protein CASSVAGGSYGYTF.

This rearrangement joins TRBV7-2 to TRBJ2-7; 9 positions agree with TRBD2. Looked up from germline, CDR1 is SGHTA and CDR2 is FQGNSA. This CDR3 has 16 residues. The trim removed 2 bases at V and 7 bases at J, leaving 12 bases unmatched. CDR3 coding DNA: TGTGCCAGCAGCTTACAGCCGGGACTAGCCGGAGGGGAGCAGTACTTC. It is translated as CASSLQPGLAGGEQYF.